This T cell receptor (beta chain) was retrieved from a study of cytotoxic CD8 clonotypes in ibrutinib-treated CLL. As for the study in general: Enrolment comprised about a dozen relapsed/refractory and more than 14 treatment-naive patients; approximately 18 were IGHV unmutated. Findings of the study overall: Progressing and sustained-remission patients had different sampling times. Baseline clonality exceeded age-matched healthy donors and tracked circulating CD8+ T-cell counts. The clonality rise at ibrutinib response reflected private clonotype expansion.

A word on this clone: Its antigen is not known.

Germline V gene sequence: CDR1 SQVTM, CDR2 ANQGSEA. V lost 4 bases and J 0 bases, leaving 12 bases between the germline ends. The CDR3 runs to 14 residues. Method: immunoSEQ multiplex PCR; TCRdb's copy keeps in-frame clones and lacks some. The table records hundreds of thousands of clones, around three quarters of them present only once. Sample: PBMCs, taken after 24 months of ibrutinib treatment. J is TRBJ2-5 and V is TRBV29-1; D is uncertain. The receptor's source is a human donor with chronic lymphocytic leukemia. This chain's CDR3 is CSVGLRPHQETQYF. CDR3 nucleotides: TGCAGCGTTGGCCTGCGACCCCACCAAGAGACCCAGTACTTC.